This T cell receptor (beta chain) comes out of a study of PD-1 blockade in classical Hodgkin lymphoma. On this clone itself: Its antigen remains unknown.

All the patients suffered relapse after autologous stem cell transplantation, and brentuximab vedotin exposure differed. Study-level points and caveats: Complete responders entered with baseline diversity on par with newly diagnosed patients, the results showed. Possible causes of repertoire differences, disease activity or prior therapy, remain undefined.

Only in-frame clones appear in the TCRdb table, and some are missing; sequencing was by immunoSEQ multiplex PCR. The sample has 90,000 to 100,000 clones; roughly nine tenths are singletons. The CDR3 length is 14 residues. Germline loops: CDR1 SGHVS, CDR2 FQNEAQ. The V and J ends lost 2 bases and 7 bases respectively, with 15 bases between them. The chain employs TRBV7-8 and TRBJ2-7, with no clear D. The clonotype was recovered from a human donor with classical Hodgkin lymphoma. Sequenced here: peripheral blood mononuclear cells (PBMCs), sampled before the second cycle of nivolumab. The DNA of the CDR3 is TGTGCCAGCAGCTTAAATTCGGCTAGTAGAGAGCAGTACTTC. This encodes CASSLNSASREQYF.